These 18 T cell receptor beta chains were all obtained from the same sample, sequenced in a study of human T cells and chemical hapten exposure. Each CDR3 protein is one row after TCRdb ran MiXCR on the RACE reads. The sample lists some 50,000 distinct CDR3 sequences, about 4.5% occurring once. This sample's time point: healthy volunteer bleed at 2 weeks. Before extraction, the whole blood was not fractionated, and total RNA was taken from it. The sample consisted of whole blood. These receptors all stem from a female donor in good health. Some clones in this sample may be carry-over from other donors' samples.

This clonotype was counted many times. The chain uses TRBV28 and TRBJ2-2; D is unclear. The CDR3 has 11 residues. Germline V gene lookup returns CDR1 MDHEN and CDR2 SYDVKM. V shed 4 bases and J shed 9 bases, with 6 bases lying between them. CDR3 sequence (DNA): TGTGCCAGCAGTTCCCCCTGGGAGCTGTTTTTT. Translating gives CASSSPWELFF.

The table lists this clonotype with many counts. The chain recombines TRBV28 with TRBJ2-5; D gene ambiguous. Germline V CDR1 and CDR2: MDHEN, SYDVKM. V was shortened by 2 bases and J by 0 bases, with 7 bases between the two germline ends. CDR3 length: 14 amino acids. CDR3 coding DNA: TGTGCCAGCAGTTTAGATCCGCACCAAGAGACCCAGTACTTC. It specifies CASSLDPHQETQYF. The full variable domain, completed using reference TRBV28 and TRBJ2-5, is DVKVTQSSRYLVKRTGEKVFLECVQDMDHENMFWYRQDPGLGLRLIYFSYDVKMKEKGDIPEGYSVSREKKERFSLILESASTNQTSMYLCASSLDPHQETQYFGPGTRLLVL.

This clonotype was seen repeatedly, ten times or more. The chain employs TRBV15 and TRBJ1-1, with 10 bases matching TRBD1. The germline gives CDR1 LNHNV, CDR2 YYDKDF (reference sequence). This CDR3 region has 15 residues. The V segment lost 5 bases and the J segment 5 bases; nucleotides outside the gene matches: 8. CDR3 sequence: CATSPRTGGVTEAFF. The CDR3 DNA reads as TGTGCCACCAGCCCACGGACAGGGGGGGTTACTGAAGCTTTCTTT.

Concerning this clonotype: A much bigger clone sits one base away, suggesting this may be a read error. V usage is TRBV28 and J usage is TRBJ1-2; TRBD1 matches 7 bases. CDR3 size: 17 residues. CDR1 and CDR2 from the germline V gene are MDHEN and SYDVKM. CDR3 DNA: TGTGCCAGCAGTTTATACAGGGGCCTCCACCGGAACTATGGCGACACCTTC. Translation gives CASSLYRGLHRNYGDTF.

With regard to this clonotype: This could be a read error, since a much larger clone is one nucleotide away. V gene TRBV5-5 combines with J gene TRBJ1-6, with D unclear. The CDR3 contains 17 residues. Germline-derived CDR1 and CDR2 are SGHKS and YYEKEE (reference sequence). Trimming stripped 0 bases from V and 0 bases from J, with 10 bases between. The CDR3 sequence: CASSLGAESSYNSPLHF. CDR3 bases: TGTGCCAGCAGCTTGGGTGCGGAAAGCTCCTATAATTCACCCCTCCACTTT.

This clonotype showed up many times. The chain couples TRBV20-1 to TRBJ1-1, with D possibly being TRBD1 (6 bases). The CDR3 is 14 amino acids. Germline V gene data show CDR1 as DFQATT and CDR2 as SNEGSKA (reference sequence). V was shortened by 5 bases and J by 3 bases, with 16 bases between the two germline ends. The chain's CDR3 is CSAHVRGVDTEAFF. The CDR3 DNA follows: TGCAGTGCTCACGTAAGGGGGGTCGACACTGAAGCTTTCTTT.

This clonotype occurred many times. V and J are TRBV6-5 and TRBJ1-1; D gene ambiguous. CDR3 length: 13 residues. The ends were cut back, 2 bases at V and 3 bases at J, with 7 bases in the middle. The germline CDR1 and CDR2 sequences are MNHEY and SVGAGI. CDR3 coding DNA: TGTGCCAGCAGTTACGAAAGGTACACTGAAGCTTTCTTT. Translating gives CASSYERYTEAFF.

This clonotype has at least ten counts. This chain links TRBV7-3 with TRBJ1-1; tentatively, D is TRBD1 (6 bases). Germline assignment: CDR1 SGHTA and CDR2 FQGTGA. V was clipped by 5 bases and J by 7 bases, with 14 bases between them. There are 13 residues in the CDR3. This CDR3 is CASSPTGQIEAFF. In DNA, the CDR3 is TGTGCCAGCAGCCCTACAGGGCAGATTGAAGCTTTCTTT.

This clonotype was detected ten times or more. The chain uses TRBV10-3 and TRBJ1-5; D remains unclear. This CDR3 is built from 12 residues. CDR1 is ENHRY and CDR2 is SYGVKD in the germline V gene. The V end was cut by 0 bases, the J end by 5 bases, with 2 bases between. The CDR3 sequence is CAISESDQPQHF. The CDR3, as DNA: TGTGCCATCAGTGAGTCGGATCAGCCCCAGCATTTT.

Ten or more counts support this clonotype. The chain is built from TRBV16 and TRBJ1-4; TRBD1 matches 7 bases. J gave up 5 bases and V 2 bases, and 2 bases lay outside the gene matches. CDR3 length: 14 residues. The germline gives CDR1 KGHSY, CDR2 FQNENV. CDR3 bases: TGTGCCAGCAGCCAAGGGACAGCAAATGAAAAACTGTTTTTT. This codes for CASSQGTANEKLFF.

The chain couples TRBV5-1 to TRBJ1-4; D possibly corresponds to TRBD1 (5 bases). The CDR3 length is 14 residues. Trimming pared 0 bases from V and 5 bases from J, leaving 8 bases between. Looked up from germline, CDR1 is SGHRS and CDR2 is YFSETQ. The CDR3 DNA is TGCGCCAGCAGCTTGGTCGGGGCCAATGAAAAACTGTTTTTT. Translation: CASSLVGANEKLFF.

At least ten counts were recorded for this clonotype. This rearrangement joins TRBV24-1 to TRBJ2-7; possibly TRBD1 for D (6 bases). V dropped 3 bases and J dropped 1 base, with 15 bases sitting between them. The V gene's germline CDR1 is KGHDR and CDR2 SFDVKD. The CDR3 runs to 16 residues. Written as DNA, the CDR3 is TGTGCCACCAGTGATCCCGGGAAACAGGGATCCTACGAGCAGTACTTC. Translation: CATSDPGKQGSYEQYF.

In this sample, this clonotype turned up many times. The CDR3 region is CASSSGGRGGNEQFF. The CDR3 DNA reads as TGTGCCAGCAGCTCAGGCGGGAGGGGAGGGAATGAGCAGTTCTTC. The V and J genes are TRBV6-2 or TRBV6-3 and TRBJ2-1, with TRBD2 matching over 9 bases. The V segment lost 6 bases and the J segment 7 bases; nucleotides outside the gene matches: 10. This CDR3 has 15 amino acids. Germline V lookup: CDR1 MNHEY, CDR2 SVGEGT.

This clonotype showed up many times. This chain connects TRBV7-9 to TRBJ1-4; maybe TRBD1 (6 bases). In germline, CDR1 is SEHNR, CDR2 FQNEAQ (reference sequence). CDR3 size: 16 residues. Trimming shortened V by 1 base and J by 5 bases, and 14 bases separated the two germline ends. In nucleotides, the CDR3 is TGTGCCAGCAGCTTAGGGGGGGCCCTCTCGAATGAAAAACTGTTTTTT. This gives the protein CASSLGGALSNEKLFF.

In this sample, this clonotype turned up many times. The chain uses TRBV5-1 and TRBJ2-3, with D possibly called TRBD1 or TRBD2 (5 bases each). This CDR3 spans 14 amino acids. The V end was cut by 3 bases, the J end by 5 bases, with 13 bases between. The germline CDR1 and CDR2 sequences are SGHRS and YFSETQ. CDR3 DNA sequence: TGCGCCAGCAGCTCGGGAATGAGGGGAGATACGCAGTATTTT. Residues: CASSSGMRGDTQYF.

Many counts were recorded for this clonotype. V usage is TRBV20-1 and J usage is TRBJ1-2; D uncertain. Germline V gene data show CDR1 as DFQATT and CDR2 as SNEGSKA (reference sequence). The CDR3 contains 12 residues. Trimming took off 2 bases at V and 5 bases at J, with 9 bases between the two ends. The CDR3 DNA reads TGCAGTGCTAGATACCAGTTTTATGGCTACACCTTC. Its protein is CSARYQFYGYTF.

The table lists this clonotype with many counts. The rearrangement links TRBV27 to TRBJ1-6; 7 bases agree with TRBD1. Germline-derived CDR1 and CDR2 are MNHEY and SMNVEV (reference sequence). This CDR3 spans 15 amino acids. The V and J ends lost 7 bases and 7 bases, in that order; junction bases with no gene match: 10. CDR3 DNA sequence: TGTGCCAGCACAAGAACAGGGGCGCAAAATTCACCCCTCCACTTT. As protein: CASTRTGAQNSPLHF.

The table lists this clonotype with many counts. CDR3 region: CAIGNSGRPNTEAFF. CDR3 nucleotides: TGTGCCATCGGCAACTCGGGCAGACCGAACACTGAAGCTTTCTTT. The V gene is TRBV10-3, the J gene TRBJ1-1; the D is unclear. Germline-derived CDR1 and CDR2 are ENHRY and SYGVKD. V was trimmed by 8 bases and J by 1 base, leaving 17 bases between them. The CDR3 runs to 15 residues.